This TCR beta chain was profiled in a study of patients and donors after allogeneic stem cell transplantation (dated by TCRdb to 2020 to 2021). The library was obtained by RT-PCR. Sequencer: NextSeq 550. TCRdb cleaned the public reads at Q25 with fastp, built clones with MiXCR and kept in-frame beta chains. Rows are unified per CDR3 protein, each entry keeping the most common DNA and genes. The sample has 920,000 or so distinct CDR3 sequences on record, about 20% of them singletons. The top ten hold around 6% of the sample. In the case of this clonotype: Its target antigen remains unknown. One base away there is no much larger clone; base qualities are not given.

Trimming removed 4 bases from V and 7 bases from J, leaving 20 bases between the germline ends. The germline V gene (reference sequence) yields LGHDT for CDR1 and YNNKEL for CDR2. The CDR3 spans 16 residues, from the cysteine through the phenylalanine. Just CDR3 DNA is preserved here, 48 bases in frame from base 1. This receptor was identified in a human donor who was either an allogeneic HSCT recipient or a stem cell or donor lymphocyte infusion donor (not recorded which). It is not recorded whose cells these are; they may come from a transplant donor. The specimen was blood, either unsorted or a sorted T cell fraction (not recorded which). The rearrangement combines TRBV3-1 with TRBJ2-1; a tentative D call is TRBD2 (7 bases match). CDR3 reads: CASSPHRGAGENEQFF. The sequenced DNA is TGTGCCAGCAGCCCCCACCGGGGGGCCGGGGAAAATGAGCAGTTCTTC.